This TCR beta chain was captured by sequencing in a study of cytomegalovirus exposure and HLA in healthy donors. Study-level results: The HLA-A and HLA-B alleles of most subjects were reportedly predicted accurately from TCR beta sequences. In an earlier analysis, about 90% or about 30%: the productive usage of most TCR beta V segments. An observed cluster of highly shared sequence variants was recorded as a likely sequencing artifact.

The CDR3 length is 13 residues. Trimming cost V 4 bases and J 3 bases; bases outside gene matches: 3. Looked up from germline, CDR1 is GTSNPN and CDR2 is SVGIG (reference sequence). A word on this clone: Its antigen is unidentified.

The PCR employed 60 Vbeta primers together with 13 Jbeta primers. Authors' processing steps: A follow-up analysis tallied about 80 million unique TCR beta chains, roughly 11 million shared. Assay used: immunoSEQ multiplex PCR; TCRdb lists only in-frame clones, some missing. V and J calls and clone size follow that table, whereas D and trimming were derived from the DNA. In the table there are 95,000 to 100,000 clones, around 75% of which are singletons. This receptor was obtained from a man aged 45-60 years in good health and CMV-seronegative. The specimen was PBMCs. V is TRBV30 and J is TRBJ1-1, with 9 positions matching TRBD1. The CDR3 DNA reads as TGTGCCTGGACGGGACAGGGCTACACTGAAGCTTTCTTT. Protein: CAWTGQGYTEAFF.